A single sample is the source of the 21 T cell receptor beta chains below, sequenced in a study of human T cells and chemical hapten exposure. The authors' total RNA extraction used unfractionated whole blood. MiXCR, applied by TCRdb to the 5' RACE reads, yields one record per CDR3 protein. The sample yields over 95,000 distinct CDR3 sequences, around 20% seen once. The receptors derive from a human donor in good health.

The table lists this clonotype with a few counts. CDR3 DNA sequence: TGCGCCAGCAGCTTTGGGACACCGGGCTGGCCCCAGCATTTT. It is translated as CASSFGTPGWPQHF. The V and J genes are TRBV5-1 and TRBJ1-5, with a tentative D call TRBD1 (6 bases). This CDR3 region has 14 residues. The V gene lost 2 bases and the J gene lost 9 bases, with 15 bases spanning the gap. CDR1 is SGHRS, CDR2 YFSETQ, per germline.

This clonotype has more than one count but fewer than ten. The chain combines TRBV27 with TRBJ2-7; 8 nucleotides align to TRBD1. Trimming took 2 bases from V and 1 from J; bases not matched to a gene: 4. The CDR3 runs to 15 residues. The germline V gene encodes CDR1 MNHEY and CDR2 SMNVEV (reference sequence). In DNA form, the CDR3 reads TGTGCCAGCAGTTTACAGGGGGCGTCATCCTACGAGCAGTACTTC. It codes for CASSLQGASSYEQYF.

The V gene is TRBV29-1, the J gene TRBJ2-2, with D unclear. Germline V gene sequence: CDR1 SQVTM, CDR2 ANQGSEA. Trimming pared 6 bases from V and 6 bases from J, leaving 32 bases between. The CDR3 consists of 19 residues. The CDR3 sequence: CSVVVRVDHLDGPAGELFF. CDR3 DNA: TGCAGCGTCGTCGTTAGGGTCGACCATCTGGATGGGCCAGCCGGGGAGCTGTTTTTT.

This chain connects TRBV5-5 to TRBJ1-4; tentatively, D is TRBD1 (5 bases). The CDR3 loop spans 19 amino acids. Germline V gene data show CDR1 as SGHKS and CDR2 as YYEKEE (reference sequence). Trimming took 3 bases from V and 8 from J, leaving 29 bases between them. CDR3 sequence (DNA): TGTGCCAGCAGCTCTGTTGGAGGGGATCGGGACGGACTAATGGAAAAACTGTTTTTT. Its translation is CASSSVGGDRDGLMEKLFF.

The chain is built from TRBV28 and TRBJ1-1; TRBD1 matches 7 bases. This CDR3 spans 15 amino acids. The V segment lost 6 bases and the J segment 4 bases; nucleotides outside the gene matches: 11. Germline V gives CDR1 MDHEN, CDR2 SYDVKM. The CDR3 reads CASRFLGGSGTEAFF. The CDR3 nucleotides are TGTGCCAGCAGGTTTCTAGGGGGCTCGGGCACTGAAGCTTTCTTT.

Concerning this clonotype itself: One junction end disagrees with the germline gene, perhaps due to a read error. The rearrangement uses TRBV28 and TRBJ2-4; the match to TRBD1 covers 7 bases. This CDR3 is 12 amino acids long. Germline V gene lookup returns CDR1 MDHEN and CDR2 SYDVKM. The CDR3 nucleotides read TGTGCCAGCAGTTTACTGGGACAGATTCCGTACTTC. It yields the protein CASSLLGQIPYF.

A few counts support this clonotype. This sequence joins TRBV12-3 or TRBV12-4 and TRBJ1-1, with D possibly TRBD1 on 6 matching bases. V was pared by 0 bases and J by 2 bases, with 16 bases between. The CDR3 consists of 17 residues. CDR3 sequence: CASSLAKQGLRNTEAFF. Here the CDR3 DNA reads TGTGCCAGCAGTTTAGCGAAGCAGGGGTTACGAAACACTGAAGCTTTCTTT.

The CDR3, as DNA: TGTGCCACCAGTGCCCTGGGGCAGGGGGCCGGCAATGAGCAGTTCTTC. It yields the protein CATSALGQGAGNEQFF. V usage is TRBV24-1 and J usage is TRBJ2-1, with 8 bases fitting TRBD1. J gave up 6 bases and V 5 bases, and 11 bases lay outside the gene matches. CDR1 KGHDR and CDR2 SFDVKD come from the germline V gene. CDR3 size: 16 residues.

The chain combines TRBV20-1 with TRBJ2-5; D tentatively reads TRBD1 or TRBD2 (6 bases each). Germline CDR1 reads DFQATT; CDR2 reads SNEGSKA (reference sequence). The CDR3 runs 14 residues. V lost 2 bases, J lost 7 bases, and 17 bases lay in between. The CDR3 is CSARTWRDMRTQYF. CDR3 DNA: TGCAGTGCTAGAACTTGGCGGGACATGAGGACCCAGTACTTC.

In this sample, this clonotype turned up a few times. This chain uses TRBV3-1 with TRBJ2-7; perhaps D is TRBD1 or TRBD2 (5 bases each). Germline values: CDR1 LGHDT, CDR2 YNNKEL (reference sequence). V lost 1 base and J lost 3, with 13 bases in between. The CDR3 covers 15 residues. CDR3 loop: CASSQVSGAYYEQYF. The CDR3 DNA is TGTGCCAGCAGCCAAGTTTCCGGGGCCTACTACGAGCAGTACTTC.

V gene TRBV7-9 combines with J gene TRBJ2-3, with unresolved D. The CDR3 has 15 residues. Germline V lookup: CDR1 SEHNR, CDR2 FQNEAQ (reference sequence). With 3 bases removed from V and 0 bases from J, the gap between germline ends came to 10 bases. CDR3 coding DNA: TGTGCCAGCAGCTTTGTCGAAGGTAGCACAGATACGCAGTATTTT. Encoded protein: CASSFVEGSTDTQYF.

V is TRBV18 and J is TRBJ1-1, with D unclear. Trimming took 3 bases from V and 5 from J, leaving 19 bases between them. CDR1 and CDR2 from the germline V gene are KGHSH and LQKENI. The CDR3 length is 16 residues. In nucleotides, the CDR3 is TGTGCCAGCTCACCCCAGCCGGGCCCCTGGGAGACTGAAGCTTTCTTT. Translating gives CASSPQPGPWETEAFF.

This chain connects TRBV5-1 to TRBJ2-5, with TRBD2 matching 7 bases. Germline values: CDR1 SGHRS, CDR2 YFSETQ. The CDR3 is made up of 15 amino acids. J was trimmed by 5 bases and V by 4 bases; bases with no gene match: 11. CDR3: CASSPSGGSGETQYF. Here the CDR3 DNA reads TGCGCCAGCAGCCCCTCCGGCGGGAGTGGTGAGACCCAGTACTTC.

This rearrangement joins TRBV30 to TRBJ1-2; 10 bases fit TRBD1. V dropped 1 base and J dropped 3; count of bases not matched to a gene: 5. From germline, CDR1 is GTSNPN and CDR2 SVGIG (reference sequence). The CDR3 extends over 15 amino acids. The CDR3 reads CAWSGPGTGDYGYTF. The CDR3 nucleotides read TGTGCCTGGAGTGGCCCCGGGACAGGGGACTATGGCTACACCTTC.

V usage is TRBV28 and J usage is TRBJ2-7; the D gene is possibly TRBD2 (7 bases). CDR1 and CDR2 from the germline V gene are MDHEN and SYDVKM. This CDR3 comprises 12 residues. The V end lost 3 bases, the J end lost 6 bases, and 9 bases lay between the germline ends. CDR3 sequence reads: CASSFGGREQYF. The CDR3 DNA is TGTGCCAGCAGTTTCGGGGGGCGCGAGCAGTACTTC.

The chain couples TRBV5-1 to TRBJ2-5, with D perhaps matching TRBD1 or TRBD2 (6 bases each). Trimming pared 4 bases from V and 4 bases from J, leaving 14 bases between. This CDR3 is built from 14 residues. Looked up from germline, CDR1 is SGHRS and CDR2 is YFSETQ. CDR3: CASSILGGGETQYF. In DNA form, the CDR3 reads TGCGCCAGCAGCATTTTGGGGGGCGGAGAGACCCAGTACTTC.

In its sample, this clonotype was seen a few times. The V gene is TRBV4-1, the J gene TRBJ1-5; D gene unclear. V was cut by 0 bases and J by 4 bases, with 13 bases left in between. The germline V gene has CDR1 MGHRA and CDR2 YSYEKL. This CDR3 region has 16 residues. The CDR3 reads CASSQEYGFGNQPQHF. CDR3 nucleotide sequence: TGCGCCAGCAGCCAAGAGTACGGATTTGGAAATCAGCCCCAGCATTTT.

This sequence joins TRBV20-1 and TRBJ1-1, with D unclear. The CDR3 length is 12 residues. Germline V CDR1 and CDR2: DFQATT, SNEGSKA (reference sequence). The CDR3 sequence is CRLLGGNTEAFF. The CDR3 DNA reads as TGCCGCTTGTTGGGAGGGAACACTGAAGCTTTCTTT.

The chain joins TRBV24-1 to TRBJ2-5; D is unresolved. Germline V lookup: CDR1 KGHDR, CDR2 SFDVKD. This CDR3 region has 13 residues. V was pared by 3 bases and J by 4 bases, with 8 bases between. CDR3 sequence: CATSDGLRETQYF. DNA of the CDR3: TGTGCCACCAGTGATGGCCTAAGAGAGACCCAGTACTTC.

The chain combines TRBV6-5 with TRBJ2-2; the match to TRBD2 covers 7 bases. Germline CDR1 and CDR2: MNHEY and SVGAGI. The V gene end was trimmed by 0 bases and the J gene end by 5 bases; junction bases not matched to a gene: 9. The length of the CDR3 is 17 residues. The CDR3 region is CASSYSAAGLDTGELFF. The DNA of the CDR3 is TGTGCCAGCAGTTACTCTGCAGCGGGGCTAGATACCGGGGAGCTGTTTTTT.

The V gene is TRBV12-3 or TRBV12-4, the J gene TRBJ2-3; 7 bases are shared with TRBD1. CDR3 length: 14 residues. V shed 5 bases, J shed 2 bases, and the junction held 4 bases outside the gene matches. CDR3: CASSPDRATDTQYF. The CDR3 coding sequence is TGTGCCAGCAGTCCTGACAGGGCCACAGATACGCAGTATTTT.